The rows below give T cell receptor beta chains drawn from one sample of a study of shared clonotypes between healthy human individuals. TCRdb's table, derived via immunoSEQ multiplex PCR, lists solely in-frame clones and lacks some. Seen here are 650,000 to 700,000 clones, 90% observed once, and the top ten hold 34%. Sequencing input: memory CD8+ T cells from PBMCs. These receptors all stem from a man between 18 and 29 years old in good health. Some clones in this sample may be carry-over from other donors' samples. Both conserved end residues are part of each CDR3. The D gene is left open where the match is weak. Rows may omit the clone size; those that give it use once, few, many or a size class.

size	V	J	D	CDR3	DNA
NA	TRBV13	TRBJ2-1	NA	CASSLVLRSHEQFF	TGTGCCAGCAGCTTAGTTCTCAGGAGCCATGAGCAGTTCTTC
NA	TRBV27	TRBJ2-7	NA	CASSLRAGYEQYF	TGTGCCAGCAGTTTAAGGGCGGGCTACGAGCAGTACTTC
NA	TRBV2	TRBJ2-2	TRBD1	CASESRTGTNTGELFF	TGTGCCAGCGAGTCCCGGACAGGGACGAACACCGGGGAGCTGTTTTTT
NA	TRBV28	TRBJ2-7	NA	CASSFLTGHSEQYF	TGTGCCAGCAGTTTCCTTACCGGCCATTCCGAGCAGTACTTC
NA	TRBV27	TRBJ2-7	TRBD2	CASSSLLAGRPPTYEQYF	TGTGCCAGCAGTTCCCTACTAGCGGGACGTCCCCCTACCTACGAGCAGTACTTC
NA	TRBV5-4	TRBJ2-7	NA	CASSLTGADYEQYF	TGTGCCAGCAGCTTAACCGGGGCAGACTACGAGCAGTACTTC
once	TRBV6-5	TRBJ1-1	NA	CASSYSTFTEAFF	TGTGCCAGCAGTTACTCTACATTCACTGAAGCTTTCTTT
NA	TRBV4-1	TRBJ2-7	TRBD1	CASRLGQGAYEQYF	TGCGCCAGCAGGTTGGGACAGGGGGCTTACGAGCAGTACTTC
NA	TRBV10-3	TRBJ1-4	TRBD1	CAISDLQGVRGEKLFF	TGTGCCATCAGTGACCTACAGGGGGTACGAGGTGAAAAACTGTTTTTT
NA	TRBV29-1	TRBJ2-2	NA	CSATYTGNTGELFF	TGCAGCGCGACATACACGGGGAACACCGGGGAGCTGTTTTTT
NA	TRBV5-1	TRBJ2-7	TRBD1	CASSLAQGAYEQYF	TGCGCCAGCAGCTTGGCGCAGGGGGCCTACGAGCAGTACTTC
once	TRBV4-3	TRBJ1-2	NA	CASSQDGLADGVQYGYTF	TGCGCCAGCAGCCAAGATGGCTTGGCGGACGGGGTGCAATATGGCTACACCTTC
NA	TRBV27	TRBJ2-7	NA	CASSSRQSYEQYF	TGTGCCAGCAGTTCCAGGCAGAGCTACGAGCAGTACTTC
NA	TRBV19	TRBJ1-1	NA	CASSILPGTNTEAFF	TGTGCCAGTAGTATACTACCAGGGACCAACACTGAAGCTTTCTTT
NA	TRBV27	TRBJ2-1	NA	CASRQRDIRYSSYNEQFF	TGTGCCAGCAGACAGAGGGATATTCGCTACAGCTCCTACAATGAGCAGTTCTTC
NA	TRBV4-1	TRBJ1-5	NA	CASSHSSTGISSNQPQHF	TGCGCCAGCAGCCACTCATCGACGGGGATAAGTAGCAATCAGCCCCAGCATTTT
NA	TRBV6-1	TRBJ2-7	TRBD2	CASSPSGTSSYEQYF	TGTGCCAGCAGCCCTAGCGGGACGAGCTCCTACGAGCAGTACTTC
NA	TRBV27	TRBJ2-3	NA	CASSYSASYTQYF	TGTGCCAGCAGTTACTCGGCAAGTTATACGCAGTATTTT
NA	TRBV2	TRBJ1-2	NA	CATPEAPSGYTF	TGTGCCACCCCGGAAGCCCCTAGTGGCTACACCTTC
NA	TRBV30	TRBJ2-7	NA	CAWSVGGRHEQYF	TGTGCCTGGAGTGTGGGGGGGCGCCACGAGCAGTACTTC
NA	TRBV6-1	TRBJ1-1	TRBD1	CASSERQGGFTEAFF	TGTGCCAGCAGTGAACGACAGGGGGGTTTCACTGAAGCTTTCTTT
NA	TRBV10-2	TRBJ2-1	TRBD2	CASSGDPSGIPYNEQFF	TGCGCCAGCAGTGGGGATCCTAGCGGGATCCCCTACAATGAGCAGTTCTTC
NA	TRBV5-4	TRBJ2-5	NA	CASGRSKETQYF	TGTGCCAGCGGACGATCGAAGGAGACCCAGTACTTC
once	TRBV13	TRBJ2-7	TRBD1	CASSLGRGRYEQYF	TGTGCCAGCAGTCTTGGCAGGGGGCGGTACGAGCAGTACTTC
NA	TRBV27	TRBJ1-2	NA	CASSLDRGLYGYTF	TGTGCCAGCAGTTTAGACAGAGGCCTCTATGGCTACACCTTC
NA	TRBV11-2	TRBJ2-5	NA	CASRQGLQETQYF	TGTGCCAGCCGGCAGGGACTGCAAGAGACCCAGTACTTC
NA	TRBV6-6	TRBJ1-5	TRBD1	CASSPGQGYQPQHF	TGTGCCAGCAGTCCGGGACAGGGATATCAGCCCCAGCATTTT
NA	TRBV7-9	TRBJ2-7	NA	CASSFPATYEQYF	TGTGCCAGCAGCTTCCCAGCTACCTACGAGCAGTACTTC
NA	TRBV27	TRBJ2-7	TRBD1	CASSWTGPWEEQYF	TGTGCCAGCAGTTGGACAGGACCGTGGGAAGAGCAGTACTTC
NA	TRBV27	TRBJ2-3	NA	CASSPRTVGDTQYF	TGTGCCAGCAGTCCCAGGACAGTGGGGGATACGCAGTATTTT
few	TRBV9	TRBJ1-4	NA	CASSLSGTEEKLFF	TGTGCCAGCAGCCTATCAGGGACGGAGGAAAAACTGTTTTTT
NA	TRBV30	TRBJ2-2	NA	CAWSVGGPGELFF	TGTGCCTGGAGTGTCGGTGGGCCCGGGGAGCTGTTTTTT
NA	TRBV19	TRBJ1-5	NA	CARKNQPQHF	TGTGCCCGCAAGAATCAGCCCCAGCATTTT
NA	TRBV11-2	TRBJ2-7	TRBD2	CASSLVAGTSDEQYF	TGTGCCAGCAGCTTAGTGGCCGGGACTAGCGACGAGCAGTACTTC
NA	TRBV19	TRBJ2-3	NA	CASRAGLTDTQYF	TGTGCCAGTCGGGCGGGACTCACAGATACGCAGTATTTT
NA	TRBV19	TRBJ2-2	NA	CASSTPRDSEELFF	TGTGCCAGTAGTACCCCTCGGGACTCAGAGGAGCTGTTTTTT
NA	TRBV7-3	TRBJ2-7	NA	CASSLLGGTAYEQYF	TGTGCCAGCAGCTTACTGGGCGGGACGGCCTACGAGCAGTACTTC
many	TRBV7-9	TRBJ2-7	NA	CASSLATGGPKEQYF	TGTGCCAGCAGCTTAGCAACCGGAGGTCCTAAGGAGCAGTACTTC
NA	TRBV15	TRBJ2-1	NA	CATSRTHTGRIYEQFF	TGTGCCACCAGCAGGACCCATACCGGGAGAATCTATGAGCAGTTCTTC
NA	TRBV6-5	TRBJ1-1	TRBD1	CASQLQGTNTEAFF	TGTGCCAGCCAACTACAGGGGACGAACACTGAAGCTTTCTTT
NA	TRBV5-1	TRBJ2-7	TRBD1	CASSPSRQGTYEQYF	TGCGCCAGCAGCCCCTCGCGACAGGGAACGTACGAGCAGTACTTC
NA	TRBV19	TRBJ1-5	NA	CASSMIVSNQPQHF	TGTGCCAGTAGTATGATAGTTAGCAATCAGCCCCAGCATTTT
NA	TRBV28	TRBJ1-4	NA	CASSSPGEGANEKLFF	TGTGCCAGCAGTTCCCCCGGGGAGGGGGCTAATGAAAAACTGTTTTTT
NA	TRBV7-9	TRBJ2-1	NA	CASSPRDNEQFF	TGTGCCAGCAGCCCTCGAGACAATGAGCAGTTCTTC
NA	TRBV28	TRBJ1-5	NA	CASSLSGGFNQPQHF	TGTGCCAGCAGTTTATCGGGGGGCTTCAATCAGCCCCAGCATTTT
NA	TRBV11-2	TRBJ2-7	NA	CASSLRVTNNEQYF	TGTGCCAGCAGCTTAAGAGTCACAAATAACGAGCAGTACTTC
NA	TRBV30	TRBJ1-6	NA	CAWSVLRVDSPLHF	TGTGCCTGGAGTGTACTCAGGGTTGATTCACCCCTCCACTTT
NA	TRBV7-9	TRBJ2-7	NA	CASSPPASATYEQYF	TGTGCCAGCAGCCCCCCGGCTAGCGCGACCTACGAGCAGTACTTC
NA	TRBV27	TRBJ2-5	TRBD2	CASSLRLAGRETQYF	TGTGCCAGCAGTTTACGCCTAGCGGGGCGAGAGACCCAGTACTTC
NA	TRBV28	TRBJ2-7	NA	CASSYPTGRSSYEQYF	TGTGCCAGCAGTTACCCGACGGGGAGAAGCTCCTACGAGCAGTACTTC
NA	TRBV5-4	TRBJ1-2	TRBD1	CASSLGQGALGYTF	TGTGCCAGCAGCTTGGGACAGGGGGCACTTGGCTACACCTTC
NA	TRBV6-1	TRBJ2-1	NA	CASSESPGQGYNEQFF	TGTGCCAGCAGTGAGAGCCCCGGGCAGGGCTACAATGAGCAGTTCTTC
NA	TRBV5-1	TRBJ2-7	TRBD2	CASSPISGPSYEQYF	TGCGCCAGCAGCCCTATTAGCGGGCCTTCCTACGAGCAGTACTTC
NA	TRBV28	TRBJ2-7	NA	CASSLEEGYEQYF	TGTGCCAGCAGCCTGGAAGAAGGCTACGAGCAGTACTTC
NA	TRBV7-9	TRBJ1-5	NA	CASSLGTAINQPQHF	TGTGCCAGCAGCTTAGGGACAGCGATCAATCAGCCCCAGCATTTT
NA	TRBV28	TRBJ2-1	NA	CASSYIGAPNEQFF	TGTGCCAGCAGCTATATCGGAGCGCCCAATGAGCAGTTCTTC